The text below deals with one T cell receptor (beta chain). The antigen remains undetermined. The data originate from a study of beta chain features in type 1 diabetes. Reverse transcribing all isolated RNA meant expressed TCRB transcripts were sequenced. Produced via immunoSEQ multiplex PCR; TCRdb's table is partial and in-frame only. The table records around 690,000 clones, about an eighth of them present only once. The study, taken as a whole, reports: There was a moderate but significant shortening of TCRB CDR3s in all four CD4+ subsets of Type 1 diabetes patients.

The TCR comes from a man aged 25 to 45 with type 1 diabetes. The sample comprised naive CD4+ T cells from blood.

Here the CDR3 DNA reads TGTGCCAGCAGCTTCCTAGGCCTCGGGGAGCTGTTTTTT. Its protein is CASSFLGLGELFF. This rearrangement joins TRBV5-6 to TRBJ2-2, with D uncertain. The CDR3 has 13 amino acids. Trimming shortened V by 2 bases and J by 7 bases, and 9 bases separated the two germline ends. Germline assignment: CDR1 SGHDT and CDR2 YYEEEE.